What follows is one T cell receptor beta chain and its context. Its antigen is unknown. The data belong to a study of cytomegalovirus exposure and HLA in healthy donors. Study details: One earlier analysis, a look at 200 million or so T cells, found 100 million to 130 million unique TCR beta sequences. Tens of millions of unique TCRs from HLA-typed donors made up an early data release.

Whole-study findings and limits: Links to common viral pathogens appeared, in a later analysis, for several of the most significant clusters.

Each donor was nominally healthy when sampled (though unrecorded immune exposures were likely). 13 Jbeta primers and 60 Vbeta primers were used for the PCR. Some clones are missing from TCRdb's copy, which holds only in-frame ones; the method was immunoSEQ multiplex PCR. The data hold around 110,000 clones, with 60% to 85% observed a single time. Sequencing used PBMCs. The receptor was isolated from a woman aged 18-30 years in good health and CMV-seronegative.

The CDR3 bases are TGCAGCGTTACCGGGACAGTGAGGCTTGAAGCTTTCTTT. Translation: CSVTGTVRLEAFF. The chain recombines TRBV29-1 with TRBJ1-1, with TRBD1 identical over 7 bases. The CDR3 contains 13 residues. Germline V lookup: CDR1 SQVTM, CDR2 ANQGSEA. J was trimmed by 7 bases and V by 5 bases; bases with no gene match: 10.